This TCR beta chain was observed in a study of blood T cell repertoires in COVID-19. The data were produced by immunoSEQ multiplex PCR, yet TCRdb's version contains in-frame clones alone and is incomplete. The sample has roughly 180,000 clones, roughly 90% seen once. The sequence came from a man aged 70-80 years with active or convalescent COVID-19. What was sequenced was peripheral blood.

The chain's CDR3 is CASSLGGQEKETQYF. CDR3 in DNA: TGCGCCAGCAGCCTGGGGGGACAGGAAAAAGAGACCCAGTACTTC. The rearrangement joins TRBV5-1 to TRBJ2-5; the match to TRBD1 covers 8 bases. The CDR3 is 15 amino acids. Per the germline V gene, CDR1 is SGHRS and CDR2 is YFSETQ. The V gene end was trimmed by 4 bases and the J gene end by 3 bases; junction bases not matched to a gene: 8. The complete variable domain, with remaining parts taken from reference TRBV5-1 and TRBJ2-5, reads KAGVTQTPRYLIKTRGQQVTLSCSPISGHRSVSWYQQTPGQGLQFLFEYFSETQRNKGNFPGRFSGRQFSNSRSEMNVSTLELGDSALYLCASSLGGQEKETQYFGPGTRLLVL.